Presented here are 27 T cell receptor beta chains from one specimen sequenced in a study of human CD4 T cells and Enterobacteriaceae. TCRdb keeps only in-frame clones here, not all; method: immunoSEQ multiplex PCR. Seen here are some 30,000 clones, approximately 84% observed once, and the top ten hold over 1.5%. Memory CD4+ T cells were sorted as all CD4+ cells except CD45RA+CCR7+CD95- naive cells, over 95% pure. The sample taken for sequencing was memory CD4+ T cells from blood. The receptors stem from a human donor in good health.

The rearrangement links TRBV6-1 to TRBJ2-4, with 9 bases matching TRBD2. This CDR3 spans 15 amino acids. CDR1 and CDR2 (germline): MNHNS, SASEGT. V shed 7 bases, J shed 5 bases, and the junction held 9 bases outside the gene matches. CDR3 sequence (DNA): TGTGCCAGCACCTCCGCGGCGGGAGGGGAAAACATTCAGTACTTC. This codes for CASTSAAGGENIQYF.

The chain uses TRBV5-1 and TRBJ2-5, with D possibly being TRBD2 (6 bases). The germline V gene encodes CDR1 SGHRS and CDR2 YFSETQ. The V end lost 4 bases, the J end lost 2 bases, and 18 bases lay between the germline ends. There are 16 residues in the CDR3. The CDR3 loop is CASSPGGTRVQETQYF. CDR3 nucleotide sequence: TGCGCCAGCAGCCCCGGGGGTACTAGGGTTCAAGAGACCCAGTACTTC.

The table lists this clone with a count of one. The gene calls are TRBV7-7 and TRBJ2-1; perhaps D is TRBD1 or TRBD2 (5 bases each). The ends were cut back, 5 bases at V and 10 bases at J, with 18 bases in the middle. The CDR3 runs to 14 residues. In germline, CDR1 is SSHAT, CDR2 FNYEAQ (reference sequence). The CDR3 sequence is CASSPGPGYGEQFF. The CDR3 DNA sequence: TGTGCCAGCAGCCCGGGACCCGGTTACGGCGAGCAGTTCTTC.

This sequence joins TRBV25-1 and TRBJ2-5, with 8 bases matching TRBD2. V shed 3 bases, J shed 5 bases, and the junction held 5 bases outside the gene matches. The germline CDR1 and CDR2 sequences are MGHDK and SYGVNS. CDR3 size: 14 residues. The CDR3: CASSDVSGGETQYF. The CDR3 region has the DNA TGTGCCAGCAGTGACGTCTCGGGGGGGGAGACCCAGTACTTC.

The chain joins TRBV6-5 to TRBJ2-2, with D possibly TRBD1 on 5 matching bases. The V end was cut by 2 bases, the J end by 0 bases, with 7 bases between. The V gene's germline CDR1 is MNHEY and CDR2 SVGAGI. The CDR3 consists of 15 residues. DNA for the CDR3: TGTGCCAGCAGTTACGGGGCACCGAACACCGGGGAGCTGTTTTTT. Translation gives CASSYGAPNTGELFF.

The chain recombines TRBV4-2 with TRBJ1-1, with D uncertain. The CDR3 is 13 residues long. V lost 0 bases, J lost 7 bases, and 9 bases lay in between. CDR1 is LGHNA and CDR2 is YNFKEQ in the germline V gene. The CDR3 coding sequence is TGTGCCAGCAGCCAAGATACAGCGATTGAAGCTTTCTTT. Amino acid sequence: CASSQDTAIEAFF.

The V gene is TRBV4-2, the J gene TRBJ2-1; maybe TRBD2 (5 bases). V dropped 1 base and J dropped 9 bases, with 16 bases sitting between them. The CDR3 length is 15 residues. Per germline, CDR1 LGHNA and CDR2 YNFKEQ. The DNA of the CDR3 is TGTGCCAGCAGCCAAGTAACCACTAGTCTGGGTGAGCAGTTCTTC. Amino acid sequence: CASSQVTTSLGEQFF.

This clone was seen once. V gene TRBV18 combines with J gene TRBJ2-7, with 12 bases fitting TRBD1. Germline CDR1 is KGHSH and CDR2 is LQKENI. The CDR3 is made up of 14 amino acids. The V gene end was trimmed by 3 bases and the J gene end by 5 bases; junction bases not matched to a gene: 2. CDR3 residues: CASSPGQGANEQYF. CDR3 nucleotides: TGTGCCAGCTCACCGGGACAGGGGGCAAACGAGCAGTACTTC.

V gene TRBV6-4 combines with J gene TRBJ1-1; D perhaps matches TRBD1 (6 bases). V was shortened by 6 bases and J by 1 base, with 12 bases between the two germline ends. Germline CDR1 and CDR2: MRHNA and SNTAGT. The CDR3 is 14 residues long. The CDR3 spells CASRPQGWNTEAFF. CDR3 DNA: TGTGCCAGCAGACCACAGGGTTGGAACACTGAAGCTTTCTTT.

This chain connects TRBV11-3 to TRBJ1-2, with D unclear. The germline gives CDR1 SGHNT, CDR2 YENEEA. This CDR3 is 13 amino acids long. The V end lost 0 bases, the J end lost 1 base, and 3 bases lay between the germline ends. The DNA of the CDR3 is TGTGCCAGCAGCTTAGACAGTAACTATGGCTACACCTTC. Residues: CASSLDSNYGYTF.

The chain combines TRBV6-1 with TRBJ2-5, with D possibly matching TRBD2 (6 bases). With 11 bases removed from V and 5 bases from J, the gap between germline ends came to 18 bases. CDR1 and CDR2 from the germline V gene are MNHNS and SASEGT. The CDR3 runs 13 residues. CDR3: CAVRGNEYETQYF. In DNA form, the CDR3 reads TGTGCCGTCCGGGGGAATGAGTATGAGACCCAGTACTTC.

This chain joins TRBV7-9 and TRBJ1-4, with a weak D call TRBD1 (5 bases). Per the germline V gene, CDR1 is SEHNR and CDR2 is FQNEAQ (reference sequence). V was pared by 0 bases and J by 7 bases, with 12 bases between. The CDR3 extends over 15 amino acids. The CDR3 nucleotides read TGTGCCAGCAGCTTAGCGCTCGCAGGGTTTGAAAAACTGTTTTTT. It is translated as CASSLALAGFEKLFF.

This clone was observed once. This chain uses TRBV7-3 with TRBJ2-2, with TRBD2 identical over 9 bases. This CDR3 is built from 19 residues. Germline CDR1 is SGHTA and CDR2 is FQGTGA. V dropped 0 bases and J dropped 2; count of bases not matched to a gene: 10. CDR3 in DNA: TGTGCCAGCAGCTTAACGCCCCGCGGGCTAGCGGGAAACACCGGGGAGCTGTTTTTT. Encoded protein: CASSLTPRGLAGNTGELFF.

J is TRBJ2-3 and V is TRBV9; D remains unclear. Germline CDR1 SGDLS, CDR2 YYNGEE. The CDR3 extends over 16 amino acids. V shed 0 bases and J shed 0 bases, with 11 bases lying between them. The CDR3, as DNA: TGTGCCAGCAGCGTAGATGCCTACCCTAGCACAGATACGCAGTATTTT. Protein sequence: CASSVDAYPSTDTQYF.

The chain is built from TRBV28 and TRBJ1-2; 9 bases map to TRBD1. Germline V gene data show CDR1 as MDHEN and CDR2 as SYDVKM. The CDR3 covers 13 residues. Trimming took 5 bases from V and 6 from J; bases not matched to a gene: 4. The chain's CDR3 is CASSLTGGNGYTF. Here the CDR3 DNA reads TGTGCCAGCAGTCTGACAGGGGGTAATGGCTACACCTTC.

This clone qualifies as medium-sized. The V call is TRBV10-3, the J call TRBJ2-3; TRBD2 aligns across 8 bases. V dropped 0 bases and J dropped 3; count of bases not matched to a gene: 8. The germline V gene encodes CDR1 ENHRY and CDR2 SYGVKD. This CDR3 region has 17 residues. The CDR3 nucleotides read TGTGCCATCAGTGAGTCGACAGCGGGAGTGGAGACAGATACGCAGTATTTT. Its translation is CAISESTAGVETDTQYF.

The rearrangement uses TRBV19 and TRBJ1-1, with D maybe TRBD1 (6 bases). The length of the CDR3 is 15 residues. Germline CDR1 reads LNHDA; CDR2 reads SQIVND (reference sequence). Trimming pared 4 bases from V and 0 bases from J, leaving 12 bases between. Here the CDR3 DNA reads TGTGCCAGTAGTACCTTTGGACAGCTGAACACTGAAGCTTTCTTT. Amino acids: CASSTFGQLNTEAFF.

The CDR3 DNA reads as TGTGCCAGCAGCTTAGAAGGGACAGGGGAAGAGACCCAGTACTTC. Its protein product is CASSLEGTGEETQYF. The chain links TRBV11-2 to TRBJ2-5; 10 bases fit TRBD1. CDR3 size: 15 residues. From germline, CDR1 is SGHAT and CDR2 FQNNGV. Unmatched junction bases numbered 1, after V lost 0 bases and J lost 3 bases.

V gene TRBV29-1 combines with J gene TRBJ2-1; D gene unclear. V lost 4 bases and J 8 bases, leaving 12 bases between the germline ends. Germline CDR1 reads SQVTM; CDR2 reads ANQGSEA. There are 12 residues in the CDR3. Here the CDR3 DNA reads TGCAGCGTTGTGCCTACCTCCGATGAGCAGTTCTTC. It is translated as CSVVPTSDEQFF.

The V gene is TRBV19, the J gene TRBJ2-5; 15 positions agree with TRBD2. V shed 5 bases, J shed 6 bases, and the junction held 13 bases outside the gene matches. The CDR3 loop spans 18 amino acids. The germline gives CDR1 LNHDA, CDR2 SQIVND (reference sequence). DNA of the CDR3: TGTGCCAGTAGTCCCGGACTAGCGGGAGGGCCGGTGTTCAAGACCCAGTACTTC. This encodes CASSPGLAGGPVFKTQYF. Looking up the rest from reference TRBV19 and TRBJ2-5 gives the full variable domain: DGGITQSPKYLFRKEGQNVTLSCEQNLNHDAMYWYRQDPGQGLRLIYYSQIVNDFQKGDIAEGYSVSREKKESFPLTVTSAQKNPTAFYLCASSPGLAGGPVFKTQYFGPGTRLLVL.

The rearrangement uses TRBV30 and TRBJ1-3, with a possible D match to TRBD1 (5 bases). CDR1 and CDR2 from the germline V gene are GTSNPN and SVGIG (reference sequence). Trimming removed 0 bases from V and 0 bases from J, with 12 bases in between. CDR3 size: 16 residues. The CDR3 region is CAWSVRAGLSGNTIYF. The CDR3 DNA follows: TGTGCCTGGAGTGTACGTGCAGGGCTCTCTGGAAACACCATATATTTT.

The rearrangement joins TRBV28 to TRBJ2-3; either TRBD1 or TRBD2 may fit D (6 bases each). The V and J ends lost 7 bases and 5 bases respectively, with 25 bases between them. The CDR3 loop spans 17 amino acids. Germline CDR1 MDHEN, CDR2 SYDVKM. CDR3 residues: CASTGGRSRSLVDTQYF. For the CDR3, the DNA is TGTGCCAGCACCGGGGGCCGTTCCCGTTCCTTAGTAGATACGCAGTATTTT.

The rearrangement joins TRBV27 to TRBJ2-1; 12 bases are a match to TRBD2. The germline gives CDR1 MNHEY, CDR2 SMNVEV (reference sequence). V trimming: 2 bases; J trimming: 0 bases; junction bases outside the gene matches: 8. CDR3 length: 19 amino acids. The CDR3 coding sequence is TGTGCCAGCAGTTTAGGGGTTGGACTAGCGGGAAGCTCCTACAATGAGCAGTTCTTC. Protein: CASSLGVGLAGSSYNEQFF.

The chain is built from TRBV27 and TRBJ1-2; D might be TRBD1 (6 bases). This CDR3 contains 13 residues. The germline V gene encodes CDR1 MNHEY and CDR2 SMNVEV (reference sequence). Between the trimmed V and J ends, which lost 5 bases and 8 bases, there was a span of 15 bases. The CDR3 sequence is CASSLRGRGGYTF. In DNA form, the CDR3 reads TGTGCCAGCAGTCTCAGGGGCCGTGGCGGCTACACCTTC.

V is TRBV29-1 and J is TRBJ2-7, with D perhaps being TRBD1 or TRBD2 (5 bases each). V lost 4 bases and J 0 bases, leaving 19 bases between the germline ends. Germline V gene data show CDR1 as SQVTM and CDR2 as ANQGSEA. This CDR3 has 16 residues. The CDR3 loop is CSVVRSERQGSYEQYF. CDR3 in DNA: TGCAGCGTTGTTCGATCGGAGCGGCAGGGCTCCTACGAGCAGTACTTC.

The CDR3 spells CASSVSGTSGTDTQYF. The DNA for the CDR3 is TGCGCCAGCAGCGTCTCCGGGACTAGCGGCACAGATACGCAGTATTTT. The chain couples TRBV5-1 to TRBJ2-3, with 10 bases identical to TRBD2. This CDR3 comprises 16 residues. Germline loops: CDR1 SGHRS, CDR2 YFSETQ. V trimming: 4 bases; J trimming: 1 base; junction bases outside the gene matches: 6.

The chain combines TRBV7-9 with TRBJ2-1; 11 nucleotides agree with TRBD2. The CDR3 is 17 amino acids. Germline V gene data show CDR1 as SEHNR and CDR2 as FQNEAQ (reference sequence). J lost 7 bases, V lost 5 bases, and 13 bases had no gene match. CDR3 sequence reads: CASSLLSLAGGSNEQFF. The CDR3 DNA reads TGTGCCAGCAGCCTCCTATCGTTAGCGGGAGGGTCGAATGAGCAGTTCTTC.